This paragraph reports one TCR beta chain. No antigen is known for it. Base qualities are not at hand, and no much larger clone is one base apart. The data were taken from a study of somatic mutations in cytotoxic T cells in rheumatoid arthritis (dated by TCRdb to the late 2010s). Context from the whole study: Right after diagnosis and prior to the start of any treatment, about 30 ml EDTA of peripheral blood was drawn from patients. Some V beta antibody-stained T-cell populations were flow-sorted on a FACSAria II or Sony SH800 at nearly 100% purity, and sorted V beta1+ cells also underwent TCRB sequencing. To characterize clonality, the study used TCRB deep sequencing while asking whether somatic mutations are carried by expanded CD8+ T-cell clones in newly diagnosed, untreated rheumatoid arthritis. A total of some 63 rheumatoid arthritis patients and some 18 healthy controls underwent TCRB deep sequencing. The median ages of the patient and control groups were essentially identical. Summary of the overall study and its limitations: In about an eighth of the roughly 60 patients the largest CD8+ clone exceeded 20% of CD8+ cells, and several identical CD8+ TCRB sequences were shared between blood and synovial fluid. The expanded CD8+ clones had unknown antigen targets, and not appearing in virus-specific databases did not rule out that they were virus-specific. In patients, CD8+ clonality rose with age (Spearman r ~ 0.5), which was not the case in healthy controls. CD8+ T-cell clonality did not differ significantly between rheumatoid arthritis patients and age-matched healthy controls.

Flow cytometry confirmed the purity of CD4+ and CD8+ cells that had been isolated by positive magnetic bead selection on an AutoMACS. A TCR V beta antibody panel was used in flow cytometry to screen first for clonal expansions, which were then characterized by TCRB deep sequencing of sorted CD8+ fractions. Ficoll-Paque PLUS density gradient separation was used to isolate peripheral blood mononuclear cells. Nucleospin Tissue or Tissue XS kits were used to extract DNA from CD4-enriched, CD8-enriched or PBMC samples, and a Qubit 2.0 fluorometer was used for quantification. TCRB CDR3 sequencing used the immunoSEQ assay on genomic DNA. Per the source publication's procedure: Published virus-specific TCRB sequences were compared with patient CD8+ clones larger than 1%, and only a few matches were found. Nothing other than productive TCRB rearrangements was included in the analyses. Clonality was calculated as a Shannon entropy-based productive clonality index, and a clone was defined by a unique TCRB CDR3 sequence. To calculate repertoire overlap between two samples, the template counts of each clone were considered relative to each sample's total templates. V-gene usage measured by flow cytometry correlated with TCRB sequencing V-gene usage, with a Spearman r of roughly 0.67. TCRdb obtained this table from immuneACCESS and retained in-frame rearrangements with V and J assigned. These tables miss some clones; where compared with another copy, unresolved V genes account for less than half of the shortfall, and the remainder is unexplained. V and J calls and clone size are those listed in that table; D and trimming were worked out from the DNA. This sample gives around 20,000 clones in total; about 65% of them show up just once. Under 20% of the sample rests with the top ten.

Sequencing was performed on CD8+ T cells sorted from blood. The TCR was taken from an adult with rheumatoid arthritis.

In nucleotide form, the sequence is TGTGCCATCAGTGAGGGATACGGGAGGAGCTACACCTTC. This encodes CAISEGYGRSYTF. The chain was built from TRBV10-3 and TRBJ1-2, with no confidently assigned D gene. From its cysteine to its phenylalanine, the CDR3 spans 13 amino acids. Of the read, only the CDR3 DNA is kept; its 39 bases are in frame from base 1. CDR1 and CDR2 are drawn from the germline V gene: ENHRY, SYGVKD. Deletion took 2 bases off V and 9 bases off J, with a span of 13 bases between the germline ends.